Below are 7 T cell receptor beta chains sequenced from a single sample in a study of blood T cells in healthy people across ages. Primed by a sample-barcoded 5' primer and a J-beta primer mix, a second PCR proceeded for about 6 to 11 cycles. TCRdb fed the 5' RACE reads into MiXCR, producing one record per CDR3 protein. The data show 850,000 to 1,000,000 distinct CDR3 sequences, with roughly 48% seen just once and around 15% held by the top ten. The sequenced sample was blood. All receptors derive from a man aged 25 to 40 in good health.

This clonotype occurred a few times. V is TRBV4-2 and J is TRBJ2-1, with no clear D. Trimming cost V 0 bases and J 0 bases, with 12 bases left between them. The CDR3 is 17 amino acids. Per germline, CDR1 LGHNA and CDR2 YNFKEQ. The CDR3 spells CASSQDSQVSSYNEQFF. The CDR3 DNA reads as TGTGCCAGCAGCCAAGATTCCCAAGTAAGCTCCTACAATGAGCAGTTCTTC.

V gene TRBV3-1 combines with J gene TRBJ1-1; no firm D call. The CDR3 consists of 13 residues. V was pared by 7 bases and J by 4 bases, with 13 bases between. The germline CDR1 and CDR2 sequences are LGHDT and YNNKEL (reference sequence). The CDR3, as DNA: TGTGCCAGCACCGGTCTGGACGTCACTGAAGCTTTCTTT. It specifies CASTGLDVTEAFF.

This clonotype was picked up one time. V gene TRBV7-2 combines with J gene TRBJ2-1; D might be TRBD1 or TRBD2, each matching 6 bases. The ends were cut back, 3 bases at V and 10 bases at J, with 19 bases in the middle. The CDR3 covers 15 residues. Germline V gene sequence: CDR1 SGHTA, CDR2 FQGNSA. DNA for the CDR3: TGTGCCAGCAGCTTTGGAGGGGGATCTCGAAAGGAGCAGTTCTTC. Its translation: CASSFGGGSRKEQFF.

The chain carries TRBV28 and TRBJ1-5; D is perhaps TRBD1 (5 bases). The CDR3 is 13 residues long. Per germline, CDR1 MDHEN and CDR2 SYDVKM. Trimming cost V 7 bases and J 7 bases, with 14 bases left between them. The CDR3 nucleotides read TGTGCCAGCATCCGGGACGTAGGACAGCCCCAGCATTTT. Translating gives CASIRDVGQPQHF.

The chain links TRBV28 to TRBJ2-3; 7 nucleotides match TRBD1. After removal of 5 bases from V and 2 bases from J, the junction contained 4 bases not matched to a gene. Germline V gene lookup returns CDR1 MDHEN and CDR2 SYDVKM. This CDR3 has 14 amino acids. For the CDR3, the DNA is TGTGCCAGCAGTCCACAGGGGAACACAGATACGCAGTATTTT. Protein sequence: CASSPQGNTDTQYF.

The chain couples TRBV29-1 to TRBJ2-5, with 8 positions matching TRBD1. Germline trimming cut 5 bases from V and 1 base from J; bases unmatched to any gene: 3. The CDR3 runs to 13 residues. The germline CDR1 and CDR2 sequences are SQVTM and ANQGSEA. This CDR3 reads CSVWTGIQETQYF. Written as DNA, the CDR3 is TGCAGCGTTTGGACAGGGATCCAAGAGACCCAGTACTTC.

The sample holds a few counts of this clonotype. The chain uses TRBV5-1 and TRBJ2-5; the D gene is possibly TRBD2 (7 bases). From germline, CDR1 is SGHRS and CDR2 YFSETQ. V was clipped by 7 bases and J by 4 bases, with 14 bases between them. This CDR3 is 13 amino acids long. The CDR3 DNA reads TGCGCCAGCTATCCCGGGGGGCGAGAGACCCAGTACTTC. Residues: CASYPGGRETQYF.